The clone carrying this T cell receptor beta chain has a handful of counts. Antigen specificity is unknown. Specified time point: persistent/refractory GD, antithyroid drugs over 5 years with positive TRAb. PBMC-derived RNA was used for the TCR library. The authors diagnosed Graves' disease using American Thyroid Association guidelines. This entry belongs to a study of regulatory T cells in long-lasting Graves disease. Study findings and constraints: Owing to a sample size that was small, accuracy may have been reduced.

Between the trimmed V and J ends, which lost 4 bases and 3 bases, there was a span of 17 bases. Per the germline V gene, CDR1 is SGHRS and CDR2 is YFSETQ. The CDR3 runs 15 residues. Arm-PCR with iRepertoire HTBI primers amplified the CDR3 regions for these TCR beta libraries. Source study methods: Throughout the samples, researchers identified some 57 TRBV and some 14 TRBJ segments. TCRdb re-derived calls from the multiplex PCR reads in MiXCR, one entry per CDR3 protein. The V and J calls come from TCRdb's annotation, not from the publication. Of 450,000 or so distinct CDR3 sequences listed, roughly 20% were seen once; the top ten hold under 9%.

This specimen consisted of peripheral blood mononuclear cells (PBMCs), obtained when the disease was refractory, from a patient treated with antithyroid drugs. This TCR derives from a female donor with Graves disease. This chain joins TRBV5-1 and TRBJ2-7; D gene ambiguous. The CDR3 DNA is TGCGCCAGCAGCCCTGTTCCGGGCGGCCTCTACGAGCAGTACTTC. As protein: CASSPVPGGLYEQYF.